The source of this T cell receptor (beta chain) is a study of shared clonotypes between healthy human individuals. For the study at large: Used for every donor were three CD4 naive, three CD4 memory, two CD8 naive and one CD8 memory plate. Broader study findings: Clonotypes shared by all four sorted-subset donors had higher generation probabilities than non-shared clonotypes.

As concerns this clone: What it binds is unknown.

V dropped 3 bases and J dropped 3 bases, with 12 bases sitting between them. The CDR3 spans 14 residues. Per germline, CDR1 SGHDT and CDR2 YYEEEE. Clones were sequenced by immunoSEQ multiplex PCR, and TCRdb holds only the in-frame ones, with some missing. The sample contains about 1 million clones, around 74% of which appear only once. The chain is built from TRBV5-6 and TRBJ2-5; D is possibly TRBD2 (6 bases). The sample was memory CD4+ T cells sorted from blood. As to subset: CD45RA-negative fraction. This receptor was obtained from a young man in good health. CDR3 region: CASSWGGGEETQYF. CDR3 in DNA: TGTGCCAGCAGCTGGGGAGGTGGAGAAGAGACCCAGTACTTC.